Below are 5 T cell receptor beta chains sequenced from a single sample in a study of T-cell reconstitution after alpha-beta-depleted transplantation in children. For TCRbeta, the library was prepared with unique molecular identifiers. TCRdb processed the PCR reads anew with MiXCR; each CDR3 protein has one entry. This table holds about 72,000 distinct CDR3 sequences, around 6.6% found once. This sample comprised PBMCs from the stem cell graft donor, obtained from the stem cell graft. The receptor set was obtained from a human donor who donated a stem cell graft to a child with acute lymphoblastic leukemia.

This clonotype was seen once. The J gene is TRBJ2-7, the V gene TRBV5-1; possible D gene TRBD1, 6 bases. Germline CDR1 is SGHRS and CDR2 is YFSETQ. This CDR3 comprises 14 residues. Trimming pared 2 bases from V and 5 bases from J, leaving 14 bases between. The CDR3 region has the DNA TGCGCCAGCAGCTTTTCTGGGGGCATACACGAGCAGTACTTC. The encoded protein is CASSFSGGIHEQYF.

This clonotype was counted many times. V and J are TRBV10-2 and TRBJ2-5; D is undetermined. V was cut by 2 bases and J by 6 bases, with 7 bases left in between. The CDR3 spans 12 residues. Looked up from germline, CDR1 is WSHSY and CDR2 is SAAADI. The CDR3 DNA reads TGCGCCAGCAGTGAGCTCTTGAAGACCCAGTACTTC. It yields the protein CASSELLKTQYF.

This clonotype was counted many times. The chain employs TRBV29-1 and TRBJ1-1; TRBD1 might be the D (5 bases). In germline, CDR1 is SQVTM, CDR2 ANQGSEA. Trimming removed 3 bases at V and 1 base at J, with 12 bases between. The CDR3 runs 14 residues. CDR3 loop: CSVDDSGRNTEAFF. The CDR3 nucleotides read TGCAGCGTTGATGACTCAGGGAGGAACACTGAAGCTTTCTTT. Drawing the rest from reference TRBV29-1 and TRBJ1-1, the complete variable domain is SAVISQKPSRDICQRGTSLTIQCQVDSQVTMMFWYRQQPGQSLTLIATANQGSEATYESGFVIDKFPISRPNLTFSTLTVSNMSPEDSSIYLCSVDDSGRNTEAFFGQGTRLTVV.

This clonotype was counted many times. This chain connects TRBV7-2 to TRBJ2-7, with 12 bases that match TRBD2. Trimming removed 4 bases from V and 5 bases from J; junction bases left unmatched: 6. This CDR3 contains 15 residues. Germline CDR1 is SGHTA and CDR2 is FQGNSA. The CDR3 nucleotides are TGTGCCAGCAGCTCGACTAGCGGGAGTTTGAACGAGCAGTACTTC. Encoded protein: CASSSTSGSLNEQYF.

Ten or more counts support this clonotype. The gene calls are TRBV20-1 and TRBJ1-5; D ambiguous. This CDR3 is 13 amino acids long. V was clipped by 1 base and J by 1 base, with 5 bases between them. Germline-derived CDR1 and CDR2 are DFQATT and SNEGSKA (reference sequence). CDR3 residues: CSARAGSNQPQHF. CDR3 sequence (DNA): TGCAGTGCTAGAGCTGGGAGCAATCAGCCCCAGCATTTT.